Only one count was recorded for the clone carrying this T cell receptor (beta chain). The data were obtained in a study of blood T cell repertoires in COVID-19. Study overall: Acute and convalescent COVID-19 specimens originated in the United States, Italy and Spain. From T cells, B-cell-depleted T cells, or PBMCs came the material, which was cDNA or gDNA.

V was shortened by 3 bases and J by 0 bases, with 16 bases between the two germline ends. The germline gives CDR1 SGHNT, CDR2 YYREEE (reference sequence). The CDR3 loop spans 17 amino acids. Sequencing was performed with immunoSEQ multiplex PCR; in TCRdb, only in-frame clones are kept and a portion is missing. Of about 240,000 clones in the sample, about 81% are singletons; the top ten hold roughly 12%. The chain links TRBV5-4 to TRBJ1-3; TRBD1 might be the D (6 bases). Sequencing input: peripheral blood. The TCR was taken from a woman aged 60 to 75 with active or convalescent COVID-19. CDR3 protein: CASSYGVGGRSGNTIYF. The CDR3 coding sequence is TGTGCCAGCAGCTATGGAGTTGGGGGCCGCTCTGGAAACACCATATATTTT.